Listed here are 32 T cell receptor beta chains from one sample, sequenced in a study of PD-1 blockade in classical Hodgkin lymphoma. Relapse after autologous stem cell transplantation occurred in every patient, and brentuximab vedotin exposure varied. Profiling relied on immunoSEQ multiplex PCR, and the TCRdb table lists in-frame clones only, not all of them. The sample yields tens of thousands of clones, about 63% seen once. The source was peripheral blood mononuclear cells (PBMCs), collected at baseline. Receptors originate from a human donor with classical Hodgkin lymphoma.

The genes are TRBV6-6 and TRBJ1-4; D unclear. The germline V gene has CDR1 MNHNY and CDR2 SVGAGI (reference sequence). The CDR3 runs to 14 residues. V was clipped by 6 bases and J by 0 bases, with 8 bases between them. CDR3 in DNA: TGTGCCAGCAGCACTACCACAACTAATGAAAAACTGTTTTTT. This encodes CASSTTTTNEKLFF.

The chain couples TRBV9 to TRBJ1-5, with D uncertain. Germline CDR1 reads SGDLS; CDR2 reads YYNGEE. CDR3 length: 13 residues. V lost 0 bases to trimming and J lost 4 bases, with 5 bases between them. CDR3 sequence reads: CASSVDVNQPQHF. In DNA, the CDR3 is TGTGCCAGCAGCGTAGACGTAAATCAGCCCCAGCATTTT. The complete variable domain, with remaining parts taken from reference TRBV9 and TRBJ1-5, reads DSGVTQTPKHLITATGQRVTLRCSPRSGDLSVYWYQQSLDQGLQFLIQYYNGEERAKGNILERFSAQQFPDLHSELNLSSLELGDSALYFCASSVDVNQPQHFGDGTRLSIL.

This clone showed up just a few times. This rearrangement joins TRBV5-1 to TRBJ2-5; the D is unclear. Germline CDR1 SGHRS, CDR2 YFSETQ. This CDR3 is built from 15 residues. V was clipped by 0 bases and J by 4 bases, with 13 bases between them. The CDR3 region has the DNA TGCGCCAGCAGCTTGGGACCCATTTCCGGAGAGACCCAGTACTTC. It encodes CASSLGPISGETQYF.

The rearrangement uses TRBV4-1 and TRBJ2-3; D might be TRBD2 (5 bases). With 0 bases removed from V and 2 bases from J, the gap between germline ends came to 21 bases. In germline, CDR1 is MGHRA, CDR2 YSYEKL. This CDR3 has 19 amino acids. The CDR3 DNA is TGCGCCAGCAGCCAAGAATCGGTGGGAGATCGTGTATACACAGATACGCAGTATTTT. This gives the protein CASSQESVGDRVYTDTQYF.

CDR3 protein: CASSLGDRALYGYTF. Here the CDR3 DNA reads TGTGCCAGCAGCTTGGGGGACAGGGCGCTCTATGGCTACACCTTC. J is TRBJ1-2 and V is TRBV5-6; 9 nucleotides align to TRBD1. Losses at the gene ends were 0 bases for V and 4 bases for J; bases not matched to a gene: 4. Looked up from germline, CDR1 is SGHDT and CDR2 is YYEEEE. The CDR3 is made up of 15 amino acids.

The chain has TRBV19 and TRBJ2-2; D unresolved. The CDR3 has 13 amino acids. Between the trimmed V and J ends, which lost 4 bases and 1 base, there was a span of 4 bases. Germline lookup yields CDR1 LNHDA and CDR2 SQIVND (reference sequence). The CDR3 loop is CASSTVNTGELFF. CDR3 nucleotide sequence: TGTGCCAGTAGTACGGTGAACACCGGGGAGCTGTTTTTT.

As regards this clone: One junction end disagrees with the germline gene, perhaps due to a read error. The chain uses TRBV6-6 and TRBJ2-7; tentative D call: TRBD1 (6 bases). Germline CDR1 is MNHNY and CDR2 is SVGAGI (reference sequence). The CDR3 is 12 amino acids. CDR3 nucleotide sequence: TGTGCCAGCAGTTCCTTAGGGGACAAGGAGATCTTC. Amino acid sequence: CASSSLGDKEIF.

With regard to this clone: Other DNA variants within this sample encode the same CDR3. The CDR3 DNA follows: TGTGCCAGCAGTTTCGCAGGGGGGGAGACCCAGTACTTC. It translates to CASSFAGGETQYF. The chain links TRBV28 to TRBJ2-5; possible D gene TRBD1, 7 bases. Germline V lookup: CDR1 MDHEN, CDR2 SYDVKM. Trimming removed 3 bases from V and 5 bases from J, with 10 bases in between. The CDR3 runs 13 residues. The full variable domain, completed using reference TRBV28 and TRBJ2-5, is DVKVTQSSRYLVKRTGEKVFLECVQDMDHENMFWYRQDPGLGLRLIYFSYDVKMKEKGDIPEGYSVSREKKERFSLILESASTNQTSMYLCASSFAGGETQYFGPGTRLLVL.

This clone was recorded only once. The V call is TRBV11-2, the J call TRBJ2-6, with no clear D. This CDR3 region has 13 residues. The V gene's germline CDR1 is SGHAT and CDR2 FQNNGV. Trimming stripped 0 bases from V and 13 bases from J, with 10 bases between. The CDR3 protein is CASSLDPLGVLTF. In DNA form, the CDR3 reads TGTGCCAGCAGCTTAGATCCTCTTGGGGTCCTGACTTTC.

The V call is TRBV7-9, the J call TRBJ1-4; no definite D call. CDR1 and CDR2 from the germline V gene are SEHNR and FQNEAQ (reference sequence). This CDR3 is 14 amino acids long. Trimming took off 1 base at V and 8 bases at J, with 11 bases between the two ends. CDR3: CASSLEWAAEKLFF. The CDR3 region has the DNA TGTGCCAGCAGCTTAGAGTGGGCAGCCGAAAAACTGTTTTTT.

The chain recombines TRBV29-1 with TRBJ1-4; D gene ambiguous. Trimming took 2 bases from V and 7 from J, leaving 11 bases between them. This CDR3 spans 13 amino acids. CDR1 is SQVTM, CDR2 ANQGSEA, per germline. The CDR3 region has the DNA TGCAGCGTTGAACCGGGTTGGGGTGAAAAACTGTTTTTT. Its protein is CSVEPGWGEKLFF.

The chain combines TRBV2 with TRBJ1-6, with D possibly TRBD1 on 5 matching bases. V lost 0 bases, J lost 5 bases, and 8 bases lay in between. The CDR3 loop spans 15 amino acids. Germline V gene data show CDR1 as SNHLY and CDR2 as FYNNEI. The CDR3 spells CASSEAGVDNSPLHF. The CDR3 DNA is TGTGCCAGCAGTGAAGCAGGGGTGGATAATTCACCCCTCCACTTT.

The chain links TRBV30 to TRBJ2-2; D remains ambiguous. V was cut by 3 bases and J by 1 base, with 9 bases left in between. CDR3 length: 14 amino acids. CDR1 GTSNPN and CDR2 SVGIG come from the germline V gene (reference sequence). In DNA form, the CDR3 reads TGTGCCTGGAGGGGCGACGGGAACACCGGGGAGCTGTTTTTT. Amino acid sequence: CAWRGDGNTGELFF.

The sample holds a few counts of this clone. V usage is TRBV6-5 and J usage is TRBJ1-5; no reliable D call. The CDR3 runs 13 residues. CDR1 is MNHEY, CDR2 SVGAGI, per germline. Trimming left V 8 bases short and J 5 bases short, with 13 bases between. The CDR3 nucleotides read TGTGCCAGCGACTGGGGAACTTATCAGCCCCAGCATTTT. Encoded protein: CASDWGTYQPQHF.

V usage is TRBV11-3 and J usage is TRBJ2-7; TRBD1 matches 7 bases. With 0 bases clipped from V and 0 bases from J, the junction kept 8 bases outside the gene matches. The CDR3 consists of 17 residues. Germline V gene lookup returns CDR1 SGHNT and CDR2 YENEEA. For the CDR3, the DNA is TGTGCCAGCAGCTTAGATCGTAGGGGGCTCAGCTCCTACGAGCAGTACTTC. This codes for CASSLDRRGLSSYEQYF.

As for this clone: At one end, the junction sequence differs from germline, possibly due to a read error. This same CDR3 is encoded by further DNA sequences in the sample. V and J are TRBV6-5 and TRBJ1-5; 9 nucleotides agree with TRBD1. Germline CDR1 MNHEY, CDR2 SVGAGI. The CDR3 contains 15 residues. The CDR3 region is CASSPDRGPAQPQHF. Written as DNA, the CDR3 is TGTGCCAGCAGCCCGGACAGGGGCCCGGCTCAGCCCCAGCATTTC.

This chain connects TRBV6-1 to TRBJ2-4; D gene uncertain. V lost 2 bases to trimming and J lost 0 bases, with 11 bases between them. The germline V gene encodes CDR1 MNHNS and CDR2 SASEGT. This CDR3 has 16 amino acids. For the CDR3, the DNA is TGTGCCAGCAGTGAATGGGCGGTTCTAGCCAAAAACATTCAGTACTTC. Translation: CASSEWAVLAKNIQYF.

The chain has TRBV28 and TRBJ2-5, with 11 bases lining up with TRBD2. The CDR3 sequence is 17 residues long. After removal of 3 bases from V and 1 base from J, the junction contained 7 bases not matched to a gene. Germline V gene data show CDR1 as MDHEN and CDR2 as SYDVKM. CDR3 residues: CASSFLAGGQPQETQYF. The CDR3, as DNA: TGTGCCAGCAGTTTCCTAGCGGGGGGTCAGCCCCAAGAGACCCAGTACTTC.

The chain uses TRBV7-8 and TRBJ2-5; 11 bases line up with TRBD2. The CDR3 contains 16 residues. After removal of 10 bases from V and 5 bases from J, the junction contained 15 bases not matched to a gene. The germline gives CDR1 SGHVS, CDR2 FQNEAQ. CDR3 region: CATTEVLAGGGETQYF. The CDR3 DNA reads TGTGCCACTACGGAGGTGCTAGCGGGAGGAGGGGAGACCCAGTACTTC.

Comment on this clone: At the DNA level, this CDR3 is encoded by other sequences in the same sample as well. The chain links TRBV29-1 to TRBJ1-1, with 9 bases lining up with TRBD1. Germline trimming cut 5 bases from V and 8 bases from J; bases unmatched to any gene: 9. The CDR3 sequence is 13 residues long. CDR1 is SQVTM, CDR2 ANQGSEA, per germline. CDR3 region: CSVFGQGSTEAFF. The CDR3 region has the DNA TGCAGCGTTTTCGGACAGGGGAGCACCGAAGCTTTCTTT.

The chain combines TRBV19 with TRBJ1-2; no clear D. In germline, CDR1 is LNHDA, CDR2 SQIVND (reference sequence). V lost 1 base, J lost 5 bases, and 14 bases lay in between. The CDR3 loop spans 15 amino acids. The CDR3 protein is CASSIAADLLYGYTF. The CDR3 DNA sequence: TGTGCCAGTAGTATAGCGGCCGATCTCCTTTATGGCTACACCTTC.

The genes are TRBV28 and TRBJ2-5, with D hard to call. Trimming removed 6 bases at V and 1 base at J, with 15 bases between. This CDR3 comprises 15 residues. CDR1 is MDHEN, CDR2 SYDVKM, per germline. The CDR3 DNA sequence: TGTGCCAGCAGGCGGATACAGTCCACCCAAGAGACCCAGTACTTC. Translating gives CASRRIQSTQETQYF.

V gene TRBV19 combines with J gene TRBJ2-1; no firm D call. Trimming took off 1 base at V and 10 bases at J, with 17 bases between the two ends. Germline CDR1 is LNHDA and CDR2 is SQIVND (reference sequence). The CDR3 extends over 15 amino acids. The DNA for the CDR3 is TGTGCCAGTAGTATAGTAACCCAGGTCGGAGCCGAGCAGTTCTTC. It yields the protein CASSIVTQVGAEQFF.

This clone was seen a single time. The chain recombines TRBV11-1 with TRBJ2-2; no definite D call. V was pared by 5 bases and J by 3 bases, with 7 bases between. Germline V gene lookup returns CDR1 SGHAT and CDR2 FQDESV (reference sequence). This CDR3 comprises 13 residues. The CDR3 region is CASSRRDTGELFF. DNA for the CDR3: TGTGCCAGCAGCCGACGGGACACCGGGGAGCTGTTTTTT.

The chain uses TRBV5-1 and TRBJ2-5; D not resolved. Trimming cost V 1 base and J 5 bases, with 12 bases left between them. Per the germline V gene, CDR1 is SGHRS and CDR2 is YFSETQ. CDR3 size: 14 residues. DNA of the CDR3: TGCGCCAGCAGCTTGTCGAGCAACCGGGAGACCCAGTACTTC. Translated: CASSLSSNRETQYF.

This clone has a handful of counts. The rearrangement uses TRBV7-2 and TRBJ1-2, with D unresolved. The ends were cut back, 3 bases at V and 8 bases at J, with 13 bases in the middle. The germline gives CDR1 SGHTA, CDR2 FQGNSA. This CDR3 spans 13 amino acids. For the CDR3, the DNA is TGTGCCAGCAGCTTCATAGGGCTCGGAGGCTACACCTTC. Its translation is CASSFIGLGGYTF.

The V call is TRBV2, the J call TRBJ2-7, with D tentatively TRBD1 (6 bases). The V end was cut by 3 bases, the J end by 2 bases, with 11 bases between. The CDR3 has 14 residues. Germline-derived CDR1 and CDR2 are SNHLY and FYNNEI. CDR3 bases: TGTGCCAGCAGTGATGGGGACACGACCTACGAGCAGTACTTC. Protein sequence: CASSDGDTTYEQYF.

The chain employs TRBV2 and TRBJ2-3; 9 bases agree with TRBD2. V was pared by 5 bases and J by 5 bases, with 11 bases of the junction left unmatched. The CDR3 extends over 16 amino acids. Germline CDR1 reads SNHLY; CDR2 reads FYNNEI. CDR3: CASSQGLAQHIDTQYF. The CDR3 DNA is TGTGCCAGCAGTCAAGGACTAGCGCAACACATAGATACGCAGTATTTT.

The gene calls are TRBV28 and TRBJ2-3; perhaps TRBD1 as D (5 bases). CDR1 MDHEN and CDR2 SYDVKM come from the germline V gene. The CDR3 is made up of 17 amino acids. Trimming left V 3 bases short and J 1 base short, with 17 bases between. The CDR3 here is CASSFVSLDSGTDTQYF. The DNA of the CDR3 is TGTGCCAGCAGTTTTGTCTCCCTCGACAGTGGCACAGATACGCAGTATTTT.

The rearrangement uses TRBV5-1 and TRBJ2-7; D is unresolved. Germline values: CDR1 SGHRS, CDR2 YFSETQ. V was shortened by 3 bases and J by 0 bases, with 13 bases between the two germline ends. CDR3 size: 15 residues. The CDR3 DNA reads as TGCGCCAGCAGCTCCCGAGATCCAAGCTCCTACGAGCAGTACTTC. Its translation is CASSSRDPSSYEQYF.

The chain recombines TRBV19 with TRBJ2-7, with 7 bases fitting TRBD2. The ends lost 3 bases at V and 3 bases at J; junction bases unmatched: 8. Germline CDR1 LNHDA, CDR2 SQIVND (reference sequence). The CDR3 totals 15 residues. The CDR3 spells CASSIGGRGLYEQYF. CDR3 in DNA: TGTGCCAGTAGTATCGGTGGGAGGGGTCTCTACGAGCAGTACTTC. The whole variable domain, filled in from reference TRBV19 and TRBJ2-7, reads DGGITQSPKYLFRKEGQNVTLSCEQNLNHDAMYWYRQDPGQGLRLIYYSQIVNDFQKGDIAEGYSVSREKKESFPLTVTSAQKNPTAFYLCASSIGGRGLYEQYFGPGTRLTVT.

The chain recombines TRBV7-7 with TRBJ2-5, with a weak D call TRBD2 (6 bases). The germline V gene encodes CDR1 SSHAT and CDR2 FNYEAQ (reference sequence). V lost 3 bases and J lost 1, with 12 bases in between. CDR3 length equals 15 residues. The CDR3 here is CASSFGTGVQETQYF. CDR3 bases: TGTGCCAGCAGCTTTGGGACGGGGGTCCAAGAGACCCAGTACTTC.